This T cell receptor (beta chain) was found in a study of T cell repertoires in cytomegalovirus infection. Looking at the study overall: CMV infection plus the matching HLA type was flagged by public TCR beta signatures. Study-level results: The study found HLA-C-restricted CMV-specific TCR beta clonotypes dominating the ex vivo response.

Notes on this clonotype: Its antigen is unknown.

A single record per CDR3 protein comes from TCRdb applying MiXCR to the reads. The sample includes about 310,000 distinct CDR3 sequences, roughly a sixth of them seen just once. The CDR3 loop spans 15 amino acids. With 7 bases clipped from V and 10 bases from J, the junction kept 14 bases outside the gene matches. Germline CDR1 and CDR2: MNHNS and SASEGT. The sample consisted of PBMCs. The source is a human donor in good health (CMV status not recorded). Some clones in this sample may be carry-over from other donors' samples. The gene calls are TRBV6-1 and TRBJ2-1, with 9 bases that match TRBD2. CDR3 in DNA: TGTGCCAGCAACGAACCGGGACTAGCATCCAACGAGCAGTTCTTC. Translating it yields CASNEPGLASNEQFF.